This is a list of T cell receptor beta chains from one sample in a study of blood T cell repertoires in COVID-19. Profiling relied on immunoSEQ multiplex PCR, and the TCRdb table lists in-frame clones only, not all of them. Of approximately 160,000 clones in the sample, about 85% were seen once. Specimen: peripheral blood. These receptors all stem from a woman aged 55 to 70 with COVID-19, enrolled during active disease. Both conserved end residues are part of each CDR3. Each record gives: D gene, clone size, J gene, V gene, CDR3 protein, CDR3 DNA. D genes are given only for firm matches. Some rows have no size entry. The others give once, few or many, or a class for an expanded clone.

TRBD2,-,TRBJ2-2,TRBV5-6,CATRRSGSGELFF,TGTGCCACCAGGCGGAGCGGGAGTGGGGAGCTGTTTTTT
-,-,TRBJ1-2,TRBV12-3/TRBV12-4,CASSFGNYGYTF,TGTGCCAGCAGTTTCGGTAACTATGGCTACACCTTC
-,-,TRBJ1-1,TRBV12-5,CASAPSTEAFF,TGTGCTAGTGCCCCGAGCACTGAAGCTTTCTTT
TRBD1,-,TRBJ1-1,TRBV19,CASSIGPTGSTEAFF,TGTGCCAGTAGTATAGGCCCGACAGGGAGCACTGAAGCTTTCTTT
TRBD1,-,TRBJ1-5,TRBV6-5,CASSLDRGANQPQHF,TGTGCCAGCAGTTTGGACAGGGGGGCCAATCAGCCCCAGCATTTT
-,-,TRBJ1-1,TRBV9,CASSVAGGAGPEAFF,TGTGCCAGCAGCGTAGCTGGAGGGGCAGGGCCTGAAGCTTTCTTT
TRBD1,-,TRBJ2-5,TRBV20-1,CSASDQGEKETQYF,TGCAGTGCTAGTGATCAGGGGGAGAAAGAGACCCAGTACTTC
-,-,TRBJ1-1,TRBV12-1,CASSPEGQENTEAFF,TGTGCCAGCAGCCCCGAGGGCCAAGAGAACACTGAAGCTTTCTTT
TRBD1,-,TRBJ1-1,TRBV7-8,CASSLGSGGPDEAFF,TGTGCCAGCAGCTTAGGGTCAGGGGGGCCCGATGAAGCTTTCTTT
-,-,TRBJ1-4,TRBV30,CAWSVGGSEKLFF,TGTGCCTGGAGTGTAGGAGGAAGCGAAAAACTGTTTTTT
-,-,TRBJ1-1,TRBV6-1,CASSDWRDMNTEAFF,TGTGCCAGCAGTGATTGGAGGGATATGAACACTGAAGCTTTCTTT
TRBD2,-,TRBJ2-7,TRBV13,CASSLYLAGGLDYEQYF,TGTGCCAGCAGCTTGTATCTAGCGGGAGGCCTCGACTACGAGCAGTACTTC
-,-,TRBJ1-1,TRBV9,CASSLTGGSNTEAFF,TGTGCCAGCAGCCTCACCGGGGGGTCGAACACTGAAGCTTTCTTT
-,-,TRBJ2-1,TRBV5-1,CASSFKEDAIMYSHEQFF,TGCGCCAGCAGCTTTAAGGAGGACGCTATCATGTACAGTCATGAGCAGTTCTTC
TRBD2,-,TRBJ2-1,TRBV7-2,CASSTSGSREQFF,TGTGCCAGCAGCACCAGCGGGAGCCGAGAGCAGTTCTTC
-,-,TRBJ2-7,TRBV6-5,CASTQGFHEQYF,TGTGCCAGCACTCAGGGTTTCCACGAGCAGTACTTC
TRBD1,once,TRBJ1-4,TRBV2,CASSPDRGANEKLFF,TGTGCCAGCAGCCCCGACAGGGGGGCTAATGAAAAACTGTTTTTT
-,-,TRBJ1-6,TRBV2,CASSEALGGANSPLHF,TGTGCCAGCAGTGAAGCGCTTGGGGGGGCCAATTCACCCCTCCACTTT
TRBD1,-,TRBJ1-3,TRBV30,CAWNGQGASGNTIYF,TGTGCCTGGAACGGGCAGGGGGCCTCTGGAAACACCATATATTTT
-,-,TRBJ1-3,TRBV7-9,CASSFYARSGNTIYF,TGTGCCAGCAGCTTTTACGCCAGGTCTGGAAACACCATATATTTT
TRBD1,few,TRBJ1-6,TRBV5-1,CASSQGQGTGENSPLHF,TGCGCCAGCAGCCAAGGACAGGGTACGGGAGAGAATTCACCCCTCCACTTT
TRBD2,-,TRBJ2-7,TRBV5-1,CASRPGLAYEQYF,TGCGCCAGCAGGCCGGGACTAGCGTACGAGCAGTACTTC
-,-,TRBJ2-3,TRBV10-3,CAIMRSSTDTQYF,TGTGCCATCATGCGGTCTAGCACAGATACGCAGTATTTT
TRBD2,once,TRBJ2-7,TRBV7-2,CASSARRGLAGAQQYF,TGTGCCAGCAGCGCGCGCCGAGGACTAGCGGGAGCCCAGCAGTACTTC
TRBD1,-,TRBJ1-5,TRBV6-6,CASSGQGGNQPQHF,TGTGCCAGCAGTGGACAGGGTGGCAATCAGCCCCAGCATTTT
-,-,TRBJ1-1,TRBV19,CASSIRGTEAFF,TGTGCCAGTAGTATTAGGGGGACTGAAGCTTTCTTT
-,-,TRBJ1-3,TRBV6-2/TRBV6-3,CASSYDRSSGNTIYF,TGTGCCAGCAGTTACGACAGAAGCTCTGGAAACACCATATATTTT
-,once,TRBJ2-1,TRBV5-1,CASSLAPSANNEQFF,TGCGCCAGCAGCTTGGCGCCTAGCGCGAACAATGAGCAGTTCTTC
-,once,TRBJ1-4,TRBV2,CASRLTTSEKLFF,TGTGCCAGCAGACTAACGACGAGCGAAAAACTGTTTTTT
TRBD1,-,TRBJ1-2,TRBV19,CASSPSGTVSYGYTF,TGTGCCAGTAGTCCCTCCGGGACAGTTTCTTATGGCTACACCTTC
-,-,TRBJ1-2,TRBV11-2,CASSLERVGGYTF,TGTGCCAGCAGCTTAGAGAGGGTGGGCGGCTACACCTTC
-,-,TRBJ1-1,TRBV29-1,CSVALALDMNTEAFF,TGCAGCGTTGCGCTCGCCCTAGATATGAACACTGAAGCTTTCTTT
-,-,TRBJ1-3,TRBV29-1,CSVSGAYSGNTIYF,TGCAGCGTCTCAGGGGCCTACTCTGGAAACACCATATATTTT
TRBD1,-,TRBJ1-6,TRBV9,CASSVELGQVNSPLHF,TGTGCCAGCAGCGTAGAATTGGGACAGGTGAATTCACCCCTCCACTTT
-,-,TRBJ2-1,TRBV24-1,CATSGGANPYNEQFF,TGTGCCACCAGTGGGGGAGCGAACCCCTACAATGAGCAGTTCTTC
TRBD1,-,TRBJ1-6,TRBV12-5,CASGLIRTGSSYNSPLHF,TGTGCTAGTGGTTTGATTAGGACAGGGTCTTCTTATAATTCACCCCTCCACTTT
-,-,TRBJ2-5,TRBV5-1,CASSLSEETQYF,TGCGCCAGCAGCTTGTCAGAAGAGACCCAGTACTTC
-,-,TRBJ1-1,TRBV20-1,CSASREGSDTEAFF,TGCAGTGCTAGTCGAGAGGGCTCGGACACTGAAGCTTTCTTT
TRBD2,-,TRBJ2-1,TRBV7-2,CASSFEGRTRILQFF,TGTGCCAGCAGCTTCGAGGGGCGGACTAGGATACTGCAGTTCTTC
-,-,TRBJ1-1,TRBV6-6,CASSPQNTEAFF,TGTGCCAGCAGTCCACAGAACACTGAAGCTTTCTTT
TRBD1,-,TRBJ2-3,TRBV7-9,CASSFTGTGVTDTQYF,TGTGCCAGCAGCTTTACCGGGACAGGGGTAACAGATACGCAGTATTTT
TRBD2,-,TRBJ2-3,TRBV19,CASSRAGGDNTQYF,TGTGCCAGTAGTCGAGCGGGAGGGGATAATACGCAGTATTTT
TRBD1,-,TRBJ1-2,TRBV19,CASSMGRGLSGYTF,TGTGCCAGTAGTATGGGCAGGGGGCTCTCTGGCTACACCTTC
-,-,TRBJ1-2,TRBV5-5,CASSLVSSGGIFNYGYTF,TGTGCCAGCAGCTTGGTTAGTTCTGGGGGCATCTTTAACTATGGCTACACCTTC
TRBD1,-,TRBJ2-2,TRBV9,CASSPRTGGLSEINTGELFF,TGTGCCAGCAGCCCCCGGACAGGGGGCTTGTCCGAGATAAACACCGGGGAGCTGTTTTTT
-,-,TRBJ1-1,TRBV18,CASSPSRDWNTEAFF,TGTGCCAGCTCACCGTCCCGGGACTGGAACACTGAAGCTTTCTTT
-,-,TRBJ2-1,TRBV2,CASRLLNEQFF,TGTGCCAGCCGACTTTTAAATGAGCAGTTCTTC
TRBD1,-,TRBJ2-7,TRBV27,CASSLDGTVSEEQYF,TGTGCCAGCAGTTTAGACGGGACAGTCTCCGAGGAGCAGTACTTC
-,-,TRBJ1-1,TRBV18,CASSLENRATEAFF,TGTGCCAGCTCCCTGGAAAACAGGGCGACTGAAGCTTTCTTT
TRBD1,-,TRBJ1-1,TRBV6-5,CASSYMTGGNTEAFF,TGTGCCAGCAGTTATATGACAGGGGGGAACACTGAAGCTTTCTTT
-,few,TRBJ1-5,TRBV3-1/TRBV3-2,CASSHSAGFNQPQHF,TGTGCCAGCAGCCATTCAGCAGGGTTCAATCAGCCCCAGCATTTT
TRBD1,-,TRBJ2-3,TRBV6-5,CASRTDRDLTDTQYF,TGTGCCAGCAGGACCGACAGGGACCTCACAGATACGCAGTATTTT
TRBD1,many,TRBJ2-2,TRBV4-2,CASSQGGQGLSGELFF,TGTGCCAGCAGCCAAGGCGGACAGGGATTGTCCGGGGAGCTGTTTTTT
TRBD1,-,TRBJ1-6,TRBV2,CASNRGERSLHF,TGTGCCAGTAACAGGGGTGAAAGATCCCTCCACTTT
TRBD2,-,TRBJ2-3,TRBV11-2,CASSFFLAAGGDTQYF,TGTGCCAGCAGCTTCTTTTTAGCAGCGGGGGGAGATACGCAGTATTTT
TRBD1,-,TRBJ2-6,TRBV5-1,CASLPGTGAFAGANVLTF,TGCGCCAGTTTGCCCGGGACAGGGGCATTCGCTGGGGCCAACGTCCTGACTTTC
-,-,TRBJ1-2,TRBV7-2,CASSLSGLGYTF,TGTGCCAGCAGCTTATCAGGGTTAGGCTACACCTTC
-,-,TRBJ1-3,TRBV5-1,CASSPDGQVSGNTIYF,TGCGCCAGCAGCCCTGACGGACAAGTCTCTGGAAACACCATATATTTT
TRBD1,-,TRBJ1-1,TRBV7-9,CASSYAPGQGARTEAFF,TGTGCCAGCAGCTACGCCCCGGGACAGGGGGCGCGGACTGAAGCTTTCTTT